The clone carrying this T cell receptor (beta chain) was counted only a few times. Its antigen is undetermined. The sample comes from a study of blood T cells in healthy people across ages. Study-level points and caveats: More naive CD4+ cells and higher diversity were found in long-lived than in aged donors.

A second 7 to 11 cycle PCR used barcoded and J-beta primers. Using its own MiXCR run on the 5' RACE reads, TCRdb lists one record per CDR3 protein. This sample yields fewer than 2,000,000 distinct CDR3 sequences, of which about 32% are seen a single time; roughly 12% belongs to the top ten. The sequencing sample was made of blood. The clonotype comes from a woman in her 30s in good health.

The CDR3 protein is CSASRGTSGEIAFQETQYF. In DNA, the CDR3 is TGCAGTGCTTCAAGAGGGACTAGCGGGGAGATAGCGTTCCAAGAGACCCAGTACTTC. This rearrangement joins TRBV20-1 to TRBJ2-5, with 13 bases aligning to TRBD2. The V and J ends lost 5 bases and 1 base, in that order; junction bases with no gene match: 16. The CDR3 length is 19 residues. CDR1 and CDR2 (germline): DFQATT, SNEGSKA (reference sequence).